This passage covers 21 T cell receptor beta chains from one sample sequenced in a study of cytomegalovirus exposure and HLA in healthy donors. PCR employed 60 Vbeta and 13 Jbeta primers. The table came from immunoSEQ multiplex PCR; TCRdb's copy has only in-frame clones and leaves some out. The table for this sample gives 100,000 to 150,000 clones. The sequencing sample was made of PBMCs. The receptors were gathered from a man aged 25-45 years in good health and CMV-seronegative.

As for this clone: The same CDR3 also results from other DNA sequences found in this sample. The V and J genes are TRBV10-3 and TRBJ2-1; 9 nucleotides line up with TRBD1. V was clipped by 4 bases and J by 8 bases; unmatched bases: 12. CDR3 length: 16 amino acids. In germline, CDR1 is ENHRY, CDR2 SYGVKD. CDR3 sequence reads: CAISAGTGKGCDEQFF. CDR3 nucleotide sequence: TGTGCCATCAGTGCGGGGACAGGGAAAGGCTGTGATGAGCAGTTCTTC.

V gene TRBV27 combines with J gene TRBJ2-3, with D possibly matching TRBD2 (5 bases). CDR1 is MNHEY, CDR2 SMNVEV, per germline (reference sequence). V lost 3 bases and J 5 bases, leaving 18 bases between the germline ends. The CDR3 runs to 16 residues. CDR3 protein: CASSLLGLPSRDTQYF. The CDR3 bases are TGTGCCAGCAGTTTGCTCGGACTCCCCAGTCGAGATACGCAGTATTTT.

The CDR3 coding sequence is TGCGCCAGCAGCACCGGGACAGGGGGCTCAGAGACCCAGTACTTC. Translating gives CASSTGTGGSETQYF. This chain uses TRBV5-1 with TRBJ2-5; the match to TRBD1 covers 12 bases. This CDR3 spans 15 amino acids. V was clipped by 4 bases and J by 4 bases; unmatched bases: 5. The germline CDR1 and CDR2 sequences are SGHRS and YFSETQ.

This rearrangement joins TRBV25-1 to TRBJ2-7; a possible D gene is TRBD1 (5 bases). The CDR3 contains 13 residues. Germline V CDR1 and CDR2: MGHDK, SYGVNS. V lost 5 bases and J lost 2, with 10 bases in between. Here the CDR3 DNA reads TGTGCCAGCAGTACAGGTTCGCCCTACGAGCAGTACTTC. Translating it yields CASSTGSPYEQYF.

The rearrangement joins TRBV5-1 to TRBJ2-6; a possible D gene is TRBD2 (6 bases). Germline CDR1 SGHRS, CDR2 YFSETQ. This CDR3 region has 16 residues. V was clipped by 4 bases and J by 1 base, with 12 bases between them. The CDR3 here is CASSTAAGSGANVLTF. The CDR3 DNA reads TGCGCCAGCAGCACGGCGGCGGGGTCTGGGGCCAACGTCCTGACTTTC.

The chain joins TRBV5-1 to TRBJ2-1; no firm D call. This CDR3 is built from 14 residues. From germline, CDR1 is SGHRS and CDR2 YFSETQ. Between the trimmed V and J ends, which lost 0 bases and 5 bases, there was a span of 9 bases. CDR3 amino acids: CASSLEQKNNEQFF. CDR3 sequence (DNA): TGCGCCAGCAGCTTGGAACAAAAGAACAATGAGCAGTTCTTC.

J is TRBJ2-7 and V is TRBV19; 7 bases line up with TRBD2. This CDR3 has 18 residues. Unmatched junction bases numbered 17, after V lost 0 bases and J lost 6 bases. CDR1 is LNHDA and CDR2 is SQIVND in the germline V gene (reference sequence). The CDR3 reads CASSIDGGSREWGIEQYF. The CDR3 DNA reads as TGTGCCAGTAGTATAGATGGCGGGAGCCGCGAGTGGGGCATCGAGCAGTACTTC.

CDR3 sequence reads: CASSQEYRMEAYEQYF. CDR3 bases: TGCGCCAGCAGCCAAGAATACAGGATGGAAGCCTACGAGCAGTACTTC. The V call is TRBV4-1, the J call TRBJ2-5; D might be TRBD1 (5 bases). TRBJ2-7 matches the DNA end more closely, so the J call is doubtful. This CDR3 is 16 amino acids long. CDR1 MGHRA and CDR2 YSYEKL come from the germline V gene.

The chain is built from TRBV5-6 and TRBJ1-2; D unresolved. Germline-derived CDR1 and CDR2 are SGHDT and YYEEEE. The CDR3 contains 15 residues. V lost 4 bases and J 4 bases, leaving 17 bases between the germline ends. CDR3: CASSHSVRGGYGYTF. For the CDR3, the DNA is TGTGCCAGCAGCCACTCGGTCCGGGGAGGCTATGGCTACACCTTC.

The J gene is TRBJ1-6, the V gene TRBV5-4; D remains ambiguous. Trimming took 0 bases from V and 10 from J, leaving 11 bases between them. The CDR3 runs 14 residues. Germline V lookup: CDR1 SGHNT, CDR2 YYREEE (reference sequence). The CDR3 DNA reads TGTGCCAGCAGCTTGGAAGTTTCCGGGTCACCCCTCCACTTT. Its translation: CASSLEVSGSPLHF. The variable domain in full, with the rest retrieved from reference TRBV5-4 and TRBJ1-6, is ETGVTQSPTHLIKTRGQQVTLRCSSQSGHNTVSWYQQALGQGPQFIFQYYREEENGRGNFPPRFSGLQFPNYSSELNVNALELDDSALYLCASSLEVSGSPLHFGNGTRLTVT.

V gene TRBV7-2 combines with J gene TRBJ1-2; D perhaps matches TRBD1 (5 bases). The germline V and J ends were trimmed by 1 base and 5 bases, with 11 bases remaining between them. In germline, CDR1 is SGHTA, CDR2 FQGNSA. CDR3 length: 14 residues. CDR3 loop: CASSLGWQGYGYTF. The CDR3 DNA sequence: TGTGCCAGCAGCTTAGGGTGGCAGGGTTATGGCTACACCTTC. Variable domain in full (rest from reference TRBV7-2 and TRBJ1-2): GAGVSQSPSNKVTEKGKDVELRCDPISGHTALYWYRQSLGQGLEFLIYFQGNSAPDKSGLPSDRFSAERTGGSVSTLTIQRTQQEDSAVYLCASSLGWQGYGYTFGSGTRLTVV.

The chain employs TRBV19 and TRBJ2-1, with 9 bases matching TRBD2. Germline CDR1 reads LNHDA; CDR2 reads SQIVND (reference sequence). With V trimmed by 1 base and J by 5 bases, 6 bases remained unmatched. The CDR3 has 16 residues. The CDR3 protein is CASSIVLLAGNNEQFF. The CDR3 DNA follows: TGTGCCAGTAGTATAGTATTGCTAGCGGGGAACAATGAGCAGTTCTTC.

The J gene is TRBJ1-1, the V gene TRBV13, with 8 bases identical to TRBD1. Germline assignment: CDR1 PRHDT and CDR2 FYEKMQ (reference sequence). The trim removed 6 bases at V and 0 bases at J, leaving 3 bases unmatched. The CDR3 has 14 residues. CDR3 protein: CASRPTGVNTEAFF. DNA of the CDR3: TGTGCCAGCAGGCCGACAGGGGTGAACACTGAAGCTTTCTTT.

CDR3 in amino acids: CASTPIDLANTEAFF. CDR3 DNA: TGTGCCAGTACTCCAATAGATCTCGCGAACACTGAAGCTTTCTTT. The chain couples TRBV19 to TRBJ1-1; D gene uncertain. This CDR3 contains 15 residues. Deletions cut 7 bases from V and 1 base from J, with 16 bases between. Germline V gene lookup returns CDR1 LNHDA and CDR2 SQIVND (reference sequence).

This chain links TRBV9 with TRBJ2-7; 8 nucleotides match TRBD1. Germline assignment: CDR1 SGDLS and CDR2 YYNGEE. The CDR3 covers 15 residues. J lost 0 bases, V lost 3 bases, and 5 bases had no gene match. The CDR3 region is CASSAGQAISYEQYF. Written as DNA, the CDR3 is TGTGCCAGCAGCGCGGGACAGGCGATCTCCTACGAGCAGTACTTC.

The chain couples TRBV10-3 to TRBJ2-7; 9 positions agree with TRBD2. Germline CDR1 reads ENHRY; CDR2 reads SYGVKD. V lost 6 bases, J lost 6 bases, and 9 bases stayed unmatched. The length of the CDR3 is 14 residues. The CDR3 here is CAIRVTSGNAEQYF. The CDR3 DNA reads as TGTGCCATCAGGGTGACTAGCGGCAATGCCGAGCAGTACTTC.

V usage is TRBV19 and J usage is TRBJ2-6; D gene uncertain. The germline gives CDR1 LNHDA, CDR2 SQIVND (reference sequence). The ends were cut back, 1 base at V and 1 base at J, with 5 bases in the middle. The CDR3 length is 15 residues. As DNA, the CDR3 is TGTGCCAGTAGTATAGGTCCATCTGGGGCCAACGTCCTGACTTTC. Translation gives CASSIGPSGANVLTF.

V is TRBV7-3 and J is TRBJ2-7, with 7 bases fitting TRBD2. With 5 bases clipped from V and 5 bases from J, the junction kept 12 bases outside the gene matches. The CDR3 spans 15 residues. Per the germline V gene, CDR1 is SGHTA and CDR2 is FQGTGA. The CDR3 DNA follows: TGTGCCAGCAGCCCGTCTGGCGGGAGAATCAACGAGCAGTACTTC. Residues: CASSPSGGRINEQYF.

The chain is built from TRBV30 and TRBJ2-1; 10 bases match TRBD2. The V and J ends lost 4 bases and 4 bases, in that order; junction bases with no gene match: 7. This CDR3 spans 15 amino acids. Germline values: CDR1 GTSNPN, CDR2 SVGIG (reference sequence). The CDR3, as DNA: TGTGCCTGGAATCCCGGGACTAGCGTTTACAATGAGCAGTTCTTC. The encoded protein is CAWNPGTSVYNEQFF.

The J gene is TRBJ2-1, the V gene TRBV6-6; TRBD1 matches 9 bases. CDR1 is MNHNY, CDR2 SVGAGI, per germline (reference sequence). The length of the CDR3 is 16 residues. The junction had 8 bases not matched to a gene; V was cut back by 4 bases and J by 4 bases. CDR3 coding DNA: TGTGCCAGCAGTTTACCGCCGGGACAGGGATACAATGAGCAGTTCTTC. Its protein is CASSLPPGQGYNEQFF.

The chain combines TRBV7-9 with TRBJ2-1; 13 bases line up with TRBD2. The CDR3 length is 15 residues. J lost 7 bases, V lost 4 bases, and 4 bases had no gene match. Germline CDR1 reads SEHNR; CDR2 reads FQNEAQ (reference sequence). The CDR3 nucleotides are TGTGCCAGCAGCTCTGGACTAGCGGGAGTAAATGAGCAGTTCTTC. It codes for CASSSGLAGVNEQFF.